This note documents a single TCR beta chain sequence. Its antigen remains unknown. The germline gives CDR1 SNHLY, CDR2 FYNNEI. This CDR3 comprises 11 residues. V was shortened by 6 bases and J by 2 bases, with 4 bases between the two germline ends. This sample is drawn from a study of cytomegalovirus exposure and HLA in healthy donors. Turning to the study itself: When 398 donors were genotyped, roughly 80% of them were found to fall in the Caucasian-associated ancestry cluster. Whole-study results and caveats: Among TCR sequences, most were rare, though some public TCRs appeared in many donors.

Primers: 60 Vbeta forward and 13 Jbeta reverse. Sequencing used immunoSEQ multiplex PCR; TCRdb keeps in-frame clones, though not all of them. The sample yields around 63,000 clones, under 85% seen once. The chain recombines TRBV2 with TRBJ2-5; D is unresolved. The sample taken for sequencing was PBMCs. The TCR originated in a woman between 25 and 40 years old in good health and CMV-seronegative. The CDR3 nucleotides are TGTGCCAGCAGGTATCAAGAGACCCAGTACTTC. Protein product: CASRYQETQYF.